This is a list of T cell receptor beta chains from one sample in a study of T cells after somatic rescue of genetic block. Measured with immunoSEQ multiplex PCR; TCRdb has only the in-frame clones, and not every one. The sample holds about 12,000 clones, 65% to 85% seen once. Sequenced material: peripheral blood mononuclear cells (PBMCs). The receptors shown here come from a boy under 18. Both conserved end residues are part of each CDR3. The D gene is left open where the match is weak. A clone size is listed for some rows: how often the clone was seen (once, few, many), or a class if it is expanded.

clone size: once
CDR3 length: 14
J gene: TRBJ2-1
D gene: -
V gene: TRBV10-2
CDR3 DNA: TGCGCCAGCAGTTTGGACCAACCCAACAATGAGCAGTTCTTC
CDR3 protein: CASSLDQPNNEQFF

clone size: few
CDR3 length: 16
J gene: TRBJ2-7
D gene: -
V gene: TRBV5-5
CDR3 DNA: TGTGCCAGCAGCTCCACCTGGGACCGTGGCTCCGCGGGACAGTACTTC
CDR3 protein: CASSSTWDRGSAGQYF

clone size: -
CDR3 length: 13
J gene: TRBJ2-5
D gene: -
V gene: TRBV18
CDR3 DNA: TGTGCCAGCTCTCTGGACTACCCGGAGACCCAGTACTTC
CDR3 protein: CASSLDYPETQYF

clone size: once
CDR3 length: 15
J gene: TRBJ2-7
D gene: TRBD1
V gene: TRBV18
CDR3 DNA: TGTGCCAGCTCACCCAAAGTAACAGGGGCCTACGAGCAGTACTTC
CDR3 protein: CASSPKVTGAYEQYF

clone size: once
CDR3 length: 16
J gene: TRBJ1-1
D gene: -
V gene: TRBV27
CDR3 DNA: TGTGCCAGCAGCCTCAGACTAGGGGGATCTAACACTGAAGCTTTCTTT
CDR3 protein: CASSLRLGGSNTEAFF

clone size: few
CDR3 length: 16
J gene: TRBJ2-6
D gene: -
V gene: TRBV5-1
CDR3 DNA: TGCGCCAGCAGCCCAGGGGGGCACTCTGGGGCCAACGTCCTGACTTTC
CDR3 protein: CASSPGGHSGANVLTF

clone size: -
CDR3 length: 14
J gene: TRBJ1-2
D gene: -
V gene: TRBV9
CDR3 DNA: TGTGCCAGCAGCGAGGCCGGGAGCGTTGATGGCTACACCTTC
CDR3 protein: CASSEAGSVDGYTF

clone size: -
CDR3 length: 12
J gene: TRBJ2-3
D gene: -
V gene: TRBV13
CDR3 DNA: TGTGCCAGCAGCCCCCTGTCGAATACGCAGTATTTT
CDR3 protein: CASSPLSNTQYF

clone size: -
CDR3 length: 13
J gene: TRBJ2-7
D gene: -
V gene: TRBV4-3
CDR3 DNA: TGCGCCAGCAGCCCCGGACAGCTCTACGAGCAGTACTTC
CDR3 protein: CASSPGQLYEQYF

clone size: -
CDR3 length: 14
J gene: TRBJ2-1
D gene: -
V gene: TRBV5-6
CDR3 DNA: TGTGCCAGCAGCTCGTTTTCGTGGTTGGGTGAGCAGTTCTTC
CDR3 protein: CASSSFSWLGEQFF

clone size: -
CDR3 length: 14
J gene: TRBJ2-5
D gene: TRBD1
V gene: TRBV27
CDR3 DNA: TGTGCCAGCAGCGGGACAGCGTTTGGAGAGACCCAGTACTTC
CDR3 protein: CASSGTAFGETQYF

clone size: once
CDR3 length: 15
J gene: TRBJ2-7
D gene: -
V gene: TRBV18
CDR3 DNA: TGTGCCAGCTCACCATTGGGCAGGGCAAACGGAGAGCAGTACTTC
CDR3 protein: CASSPLGRANGEQYF

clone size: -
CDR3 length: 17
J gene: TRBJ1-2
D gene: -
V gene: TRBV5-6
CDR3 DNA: TGTGCCAGCAGCCCCCTCGCTGACAGGACCTTTGGCTATGGCTACACCTTC
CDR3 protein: CASSPLADRTFGYGYTF

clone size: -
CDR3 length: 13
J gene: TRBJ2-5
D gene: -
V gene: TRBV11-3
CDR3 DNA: TGTGCCAGCAGCCGCAAGGGGCAAGAGACCCAGTACTTC
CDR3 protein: CASSRKGQETQYF

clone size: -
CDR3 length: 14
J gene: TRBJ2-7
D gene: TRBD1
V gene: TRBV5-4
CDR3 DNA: TGTGCCAGCAGCCAAGGGACAGGGTATTACGAGCAGTACTTC
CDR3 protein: CASSQGTGYYEQYF

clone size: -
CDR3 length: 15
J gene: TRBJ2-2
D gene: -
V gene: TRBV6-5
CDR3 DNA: TGTGCCAGCAGTTACTCCGACGGGAACACCGGGGAGCTGTTTTTT
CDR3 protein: CASSYSDGNTGELFF